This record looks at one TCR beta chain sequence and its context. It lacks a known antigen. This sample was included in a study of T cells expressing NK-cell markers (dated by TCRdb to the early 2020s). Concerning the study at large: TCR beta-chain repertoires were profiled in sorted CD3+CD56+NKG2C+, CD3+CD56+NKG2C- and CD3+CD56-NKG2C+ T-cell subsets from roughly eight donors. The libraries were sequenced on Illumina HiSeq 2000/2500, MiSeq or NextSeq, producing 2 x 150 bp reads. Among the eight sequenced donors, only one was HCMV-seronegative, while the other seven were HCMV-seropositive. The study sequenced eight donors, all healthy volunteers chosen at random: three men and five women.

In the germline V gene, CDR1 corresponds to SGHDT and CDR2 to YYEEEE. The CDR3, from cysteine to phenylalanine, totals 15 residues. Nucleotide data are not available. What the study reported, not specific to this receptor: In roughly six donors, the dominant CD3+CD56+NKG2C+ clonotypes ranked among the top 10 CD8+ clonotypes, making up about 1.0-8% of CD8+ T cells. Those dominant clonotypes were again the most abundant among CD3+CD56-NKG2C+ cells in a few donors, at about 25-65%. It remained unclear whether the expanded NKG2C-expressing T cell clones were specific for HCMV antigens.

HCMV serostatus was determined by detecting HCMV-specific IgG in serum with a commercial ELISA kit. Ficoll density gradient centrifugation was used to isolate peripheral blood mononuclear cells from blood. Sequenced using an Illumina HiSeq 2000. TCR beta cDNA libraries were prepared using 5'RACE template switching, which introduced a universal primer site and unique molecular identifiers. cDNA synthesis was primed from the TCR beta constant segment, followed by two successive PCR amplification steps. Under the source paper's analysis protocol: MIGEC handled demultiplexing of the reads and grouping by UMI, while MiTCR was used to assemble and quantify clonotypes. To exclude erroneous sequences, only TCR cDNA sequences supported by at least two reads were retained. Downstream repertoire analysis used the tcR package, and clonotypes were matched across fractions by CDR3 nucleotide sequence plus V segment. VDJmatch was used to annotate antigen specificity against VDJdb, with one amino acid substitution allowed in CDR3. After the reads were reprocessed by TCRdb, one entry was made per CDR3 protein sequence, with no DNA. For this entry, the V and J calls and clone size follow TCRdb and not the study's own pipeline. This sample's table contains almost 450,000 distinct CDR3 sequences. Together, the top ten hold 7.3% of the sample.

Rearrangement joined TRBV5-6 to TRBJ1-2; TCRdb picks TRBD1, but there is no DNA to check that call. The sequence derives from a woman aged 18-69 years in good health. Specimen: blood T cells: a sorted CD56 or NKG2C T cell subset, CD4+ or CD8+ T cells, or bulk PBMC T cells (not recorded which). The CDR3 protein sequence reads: CASSTPAQGNYGYTF.